This T cell receptor beta chain stems from a study of neurological immune-mediated disorders. Overall study: The study included some 34 multiple sclerosis patients, about 31 relapsing-remitting and 3 secondary progressive. Study-wide results and caveats: Subjects shared no identical expanded-clone CDR3 amino acid sequences, suggesting private TCR-beta repertoires in all groups.

In regard to this clonotype: What it binds is unknown.

Unsorted libraries were generated from 2 million PBMCs. These cells had been stored in RNAlater at -80 C. Germline CDR1 SGHAT, CDR2 FQNNGV. V shed 8 bases, J shed 5 bases, and the junction held 18 bases outside the gene matches. The CDR3 is 18 residues long. TCRdb fed the 5' RACE reads into MiXCR, producing one record per CDR3 protein. Of around 68,000 distinct CDR3 sequences in the sample, 3.5% to 4.5% were seen once. The clonotype was recovered from a man aged 50-59 years with multiple sclerosis. The chain couples TRBV11-2 to TRBJ1-4; 9 positions match TRBD1. Sample: PBMCs. CDR3 amino acids: CASASTGGVGRYNEKLFF. CDR3 nucleotides: TGTGCCAGCGCTTCCACAGGGGGCGTGGGGCGCTACAATGAAAAACTGTTTTTT.